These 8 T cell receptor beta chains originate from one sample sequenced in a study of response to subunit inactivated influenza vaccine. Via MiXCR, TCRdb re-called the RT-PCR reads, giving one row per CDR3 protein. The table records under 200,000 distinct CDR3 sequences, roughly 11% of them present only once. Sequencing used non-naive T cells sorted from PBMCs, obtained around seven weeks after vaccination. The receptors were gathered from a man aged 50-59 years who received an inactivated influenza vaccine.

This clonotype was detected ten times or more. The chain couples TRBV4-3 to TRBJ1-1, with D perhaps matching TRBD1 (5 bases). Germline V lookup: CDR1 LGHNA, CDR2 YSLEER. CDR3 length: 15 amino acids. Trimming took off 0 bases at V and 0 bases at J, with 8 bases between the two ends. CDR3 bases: TGCGCCAGCAGCCAAGAGACAGCGTTGAACACTGAAGCTTTCTTT. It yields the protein CASSQETALNTEAFF.

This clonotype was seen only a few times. CDR3 coding DNA: TGCAGTGCTAGAGATCTACAGGGACTATCTCTTAATTCACCCCTCCACTTT. Translated, it gives CSARDLQGLSLNSPLHF. The J gene is TRBJ1-6, the V gene TRBV20-1; TRBD1 is a possible D gene (6 bases). V lost 0 bases and J lost 6, with 18 bases in between. The germline V gene has CDR1 DFQATT and CDR2 SNEGSKA (reference sequence). CDR3 length: 17 residues.

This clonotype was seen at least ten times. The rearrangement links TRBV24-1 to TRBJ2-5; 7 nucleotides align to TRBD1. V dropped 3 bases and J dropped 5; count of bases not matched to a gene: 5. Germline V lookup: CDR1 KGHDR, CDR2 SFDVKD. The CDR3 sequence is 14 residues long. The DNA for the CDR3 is TGTGCCACCAGTGATGGGAGACAGGGTGAGACCCAGTACTTC. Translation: CATSDGRQGETQYF.

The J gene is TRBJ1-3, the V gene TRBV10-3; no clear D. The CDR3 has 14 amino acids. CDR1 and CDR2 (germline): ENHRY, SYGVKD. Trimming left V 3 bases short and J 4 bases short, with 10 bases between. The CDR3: CAISESKRGNTIYF. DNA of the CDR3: TGTGCCATCAGTGAAAGTAAACGGGGAAACACCATATATTTT.

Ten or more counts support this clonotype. Written as DNA, the CDR3 is TGTGCCAGCAGCCAAGGACTAGACCGAAACAATGAGCAGTTCTTC. This translates into CASSQGLDRNNEQFF. The rearrangement uses TRBV7-8 and TRBJ2-1, with 7 bases fitting TRBD2. V shed 5 bases and J 5 bases; nucleotides not matched to a gene: 9. The CDR3 spans 15 residues. In germline, CDR1 is SGHVS, CDR2 FQNEAQ.

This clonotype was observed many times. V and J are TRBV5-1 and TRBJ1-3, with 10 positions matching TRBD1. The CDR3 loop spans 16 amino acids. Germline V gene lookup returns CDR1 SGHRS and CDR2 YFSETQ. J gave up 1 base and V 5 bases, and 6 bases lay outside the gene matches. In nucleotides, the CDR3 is TGCGCCAGCAGATTGACAGGGGGCAATTCTGGAAACACCATATATTTT. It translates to CASRLTGGNSGNTIYF.

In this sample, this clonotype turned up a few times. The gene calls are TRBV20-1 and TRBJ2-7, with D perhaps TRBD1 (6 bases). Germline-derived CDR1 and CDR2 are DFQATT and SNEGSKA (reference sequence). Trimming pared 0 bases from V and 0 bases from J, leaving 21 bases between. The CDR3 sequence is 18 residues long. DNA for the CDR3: TGCAGTGCTAGAGATTACAGGGCAGGAAAACAAACCTCCTACGAGCAGTACTTC. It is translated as CSARDYRAGKQTSYEQYF.

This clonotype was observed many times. Written as DNA, the CDR3 is TGTGCCATCAGTGAGTCCGCAGGCTACAGCTATGGCTACACCTTC. Translated, it gives CAISESAGYSYGYTF. V and J are TRBV10-3 and TRBJ1-2; D call uncertain. The CDR3 is made up of 15 amino acids. CDR1 is ENHRY and CDR2 is SYGVKD in the germline V gene. The ends were cut back, 0 bases at V and 4 bases at J, with 12 bases in the middle.